A selection of T cell receptor beta chains follows, all from one sample in a study of blood T cell repertoires in COVID-19. Only in-frame clones appear in the TCRdb table, and some are missing; sequencing was by immunoSEQ multiplex PCR. The table shows around 140,000 clones, with around 87% occurring only once. Sequenced material: PBMCs or T cells enriched from blood (not recorded which). The receptors derive from a man in his sixties who had recovered from COVID-19. Both conserved end residues are part of each CDR3. Fields, in order: clone size, D gene, J gene, V gene, CDR3 protein, CDR3 DNA. D genes are given only for firm matches. Some rows have no size entry. The others give once, few or many, or a class for an expanded clone.

>NA|TRBD2|TRBJ2-2|TRBV5-5
CASSHGTSGTGELFF
TGTGCCAGCAGCCACGGGACTAGCGGAACCGGGGAGCTGTTTTTT
>NA|TRBD1|TRBJ1-6|TRBV27
CASSLRDSRNSPLHF
TGTGCCAGCAGTTTACGGGACAGTCGCAATTCACCCCTCCACTTT
>NA|TRBD1|TRBJ1-1|TRBV6-5
CASSYNRGLKNTEAFF
TGTGCCAGCAGTTACAACAGGGGGCTTAAGAACACTGAAGCTTTCTTT
>NA|NA|TRBJ2-2|TRBV28
CASSPTQGNTGELFF
TGTGCCAGCAGTCCCACCCAGGGCAACACCGGGGAGCTGTTTTTT
>NA|NA|TRBJ2-1|TRBV7-6
CASSLLADLEQFF
TGTGCCAGCAGCCTTTTAGCGGACCTTGAGCAGTTCTTC
>NA|NA|TRBJ1-5|TRBV19
CASSILGVGQPQHF
TGTGCCAGTAGTATTTTAGGGGTCGGTCAGCCCCAGCATTTT
>NA|NA|TRBJ1-1|TRBV19
CASSIGKAGAFF
TGTGCCAGTAGTATAGGAAAGGCCGGGGCTTTCTTT
>NA|TRBD2|TRBJ2-1|TRBV7-6
CASSLQRGSHSYNEQFF
TGTGCCAGCAGCTTACAGCGGGGGAGCCACTCCTACAATGAGCAGTTCTTC
>NA|TRBD1|TRBJ1-6|TRBV19
CASSIGDRLDSPLHF
TGTGCCAGTAGTATTGGGGACAGGTTGGATTCACCCCTCCACTTT
>once|NA|TRBJ1-5|TRBV4-1
CASSPSGRNQPQHF
TGCGCCAGCAGCCCCTCAGGCCGCAATCAGCCCCAGCATTTT
>NA|TRBD1|TRBJ1-6|TRBV19
CASSMQGAVSSYNSPLHF
TGTGCCAGTAGTATGCAGGGGGCCGTGAGCTCCTATAATTCACCCCTCCACTTT
>NA|NA|TRBJ2-5|TRBV12-3/TRBV12-4
CASRRGETQYF
TGTGCCAGCAGGCGCGGGGAGACCCAGTACTTC
>NA|NA|TRBJ1-2|TRBV28
CASSLPSFANYGYTF
TGTGCCAGCAGTTTACCCTCTTTCGCTAACTATGGCTACACCTTC
>once|TRBD1|TRBJ1-4|TRBV25-1
CASSEWTGANEKLFF
TGTGCCAGCAGTGAATGGACAGGGGCTAATGAAAAACTGTTTTTT
>NA|TRBD1|TRBJ1-1|TRBV5-8
CASSWDRGRLEAFF
TGTGCCAGCAGTTGGGACAGGGGGCGCTTGGAAGCTTTCTTT
>NA|TRBD1|TRBJ2-7|TRBV5-1
CASSPRDREYEQYF
TGCGCCAGCAGCCCCCGGGACAGGGAATACGAGCAGTACTTC
>NA|NA|TRBJ2-2|TRBV18
CASSPLATGELFF
TGTGCCAGCTCACCACTGGCCACCGGGGAGCTGTTTTTT